The rows below give T cell receptor beta chains drawn from one sample of a study of CD8 T cells in Susac syndrome. Using its own MiXCR run on the immunoSEQ multiplex PCR reads, TCRdb lists one record per CDR3 protein. This table has over 150,000 distinct CDR3 sequences, nearly 95% appearing once. Specimen: CD4+ T cells from PBMCs. The receptors stem from a human donor with multiple sclerosis. Both conserved end residues are part of each CDR3. A D gene is named only where the DNA matches it firmly. Clone size is not always given. Where it is, it says once, few, many or a class for expanded clones.

V gene	D gene	J gene	clone size	CDR3 protein	CDR3 DNA
TRBV5-1	NA	TRBJ2-7	NA	CASSLAGGGTYEQYF	TGCGCCAGCAGCTTGGCAGGAGGGGGAACCTACGAGCAGTACTTC
TRBV7-3	NA	TRBJ2-7	NA	CASSHSGGQNYEQYF	TGTGCCAGCAGTCATTCGGGGGGCCAGAACTACGAGCAGTACTTC
TRBV30	NA	TRBJ2-6	NA	CAWRILISGANVLTF	TGTGCCTGGAGAATCCTTATATCTGGGGCCAACGTCCTGACTTTC
TRBV19	NA	TRBJ2-3	NA	CASGPAHTDTQYF	TGTGCCAGTGGACCCGCTCACACAGATACGCAGTATTTT
TRBV23-1	NA	TRBJ2-3	NA	CASSPLEYF	TGCGCCAGCAGTCCTTTGGAGTATTTT
TRBV25-1	NA	TRBJ2-5	NA	CASSEGAETQYF	TGTGCCAGCAGTGAGGGGGCGGAGACCCAGTACTTC
TRBV9	NA	TRBJ1-1	NA	CASSVGGQGNTEAFF	TGTGCCAGCAGCGTTGGGGGACAAGGGAACACTGAAGCTTTCTTT
TRBV6-4	TRBD1	TRBJ2-4	NA	CASAGQAGNIQYF	TGTGCCAGCGCAGGACAGGCGGGAAACATTCAGTACTTC
TRBV20-1	TRBD2	TRBJ2-5	NA	CSARGLGREVETQYF	TGCAGTGCTAGGGGCCTTGGGCGGGAGGTAGAGACCCAGTACTTC
TRBV2	TRBD1	TRBJ1-2	NA	CASKGQGAGGYTF	TGTGCCAGCAAAGGACAGGGGGCAGGAGGCTACACCTTC
TRBV6-2/TRBV6-3	NA	TRBJ1-6	NA	CASRNRSGRPNSPLHF	TGTGCCAGCAGAAACCGTTCGGGACGGCCCAATTCACCCCTCCACTTT
TRBV24-1	NA	TRBJ2-7	NA	CATSGWEDPGEQYF	TGTGCCACCAGTGGGTGGGAGGACCCCGGGGAGCAGTACTTC
TRBV5-1	NA	TRBJ2-2	NA	CASSQGRVDTGELFF	TGCGCCAGCAGCCAGGGCAGGGTGGACACCGGGGAGCTGTTTTTT
TRBV20-1	NA	TRBJ2-3	NA	CSARDSGSSTDTQYF	TGCAGTGCTAGAGATTCGGGGTCTAGCACAGATACGCAGTATTTT
TRBV10-3	NA	TRBJ2-1	NA	CAIGIEQFF	TGTGCCATCGGTATTGAGCAGTTCTTC
TRBV9	TRBD1	TRBJ1-2	NA	CASSVDRAYGYTF	TGTGCCAGCAGTGTGGACAGGGCCTATGGCTACACCTTC
TRBV28	NA	TRBJ1-2	NA	CASSLGRESYGYTF	TGTGCCAGCAGTTTGGGCAGGGAAAGCTATGGCTACACCTTC
TRBV9	NA	TRBJ2-1	NA	CASSPNLSGPEQFF	TGTGCCAGCAGCCCCAATCTTTCCGGCCCTGAGCAGTTCTTC
TRBV6-2/TRBV6-3	NA	TRBJ1-2	NA	CASRLASNYGYTF	TGTGCCAGCAGGCTAGCCTCTAACTATGGCTACACCTTC
TRBV3-1	NA	TRBJ2-7	NA	CASSPNGRHYEQYF	TGTGCCAGCAGCCCCAATGGCCGCCACTACGAGCAGTACTTC
TRBV20-1	NA	TRBJ2-7	NA	CSARWGLTSSYEQYF	TGCAGTGCTAGATGGGGACTGACTAGTTCCTACGAGCAGTACTTC
TRBV29-1	NA	TRBJ2-2	NA	CSGETNRAGELFF	TGCAGCGGAGAGACGAACAGGGCCGGGGAGCTGTTTTTT
TRBV24-1	TRBD1	TRBJ2-3	once	CATSAGQGTPSTDTQYF	TGTGCCACCAGTGCCGGACAGGGGACCCCTAGCACAGATACGCAGTATTTT
TRBV6-2/TRBV6-3	NA	TRBJ2-1	NA	CATSARVHEQFF	TGTGCCACCTCGGCGCGGGTTCATGAGCAGTTCTTC
TRBV3-1	NA	TRBJ1-2	NA	CASSQGLARGRGYTF	TGTGCCAGCAGCCAAGGCCTCGCTAGGGGGAGGGGCTACACCTTC
TRBV20-1	NA	TRBJ1-6	NA	CSASRGGGNSPLHF	TGCAGTGCCTCCCGAGGTGGAGGTAATTCACCCCTCCACTTT